The 26 T cell receptor beta chains given below trace back to one sample, sequenced in a study of blood T cells in healthy people across ages (dated by TCRdb to the mid-2010s). The method was 5' RACE. Sequencing was carried out with an Illumina HiSeq 2500. A second PCR of about 6 to 12 cycles was performed with a sample-barcoded 5' primer and a J-beta primer mix. TCRdb reanalyzed the raw reads on its own, using fastp at Q25 for trimming and MiXCR for clone calling, and kept in-frame beta chains. Every CDR3 protein is listed once, alongside the most common genes and DNA of its rows. The sample table records 870,000 or so distinct CDR3 sequences; more than 25% of these occur just once. Around a sixth of the sample comes from the top ten. The sequencing input was blood. These receptors were taken from a woman older than 75 in good health.

The rearrangement joins TRBV20-1 to TRBJ1-3; D might be TRBD1 (5 bases). This CDR3 comprises 15 residues. V was trimmed by 2 bases and J by 0 bases, leaving 11 bases between them. Looked up from germline, CDR1 is DFQATT and CDR2 is SNEGSKA (reference sequence). CDR3 region: CSARKDIYSGNTIYF. CDR3 DNA: TGCAGTGCTAGAAAGGACATCTACTCTGGAAACACCATATATTTT.

On this clonotype itself: This sequence may be a read error, since a much larger clone differs from it by one base. V and J are TRBV20-1 and TRBJ1-6; the D gene is possibly TRBD1 (6 bases). Germline V CDR1 and CDR2: DFQATT, SNEGSKA (reference sequence). The CDR3 contains 16 residues. Trimming took 7 bases from V and 0 from J, leaving 16 bases between them. CDR3 sequence reads: CSVRAGQSSYNSPLHF. In nucleotides, the CDR3 is TGCAGTGTTAGGGCTGGACAGAGCTCCTATAATTCACCCCTCCACTTT.

This clonotype was recorded at least ten times. The rearrangement uses TRBV6-5 and TRBJ2-1; 11 nucleotides agree with TRBD1. CDR1 and CDR2 (germline): MNHEY, SVGAGI. Trimming took 9 bases from V and 7 from J; bases not matched to a gene: 11. The CDR3 is made up of 15 amino acids. The DNA for the CDR3 is TGTGCCAGTACCGAGGGGGACAGGGGGAGAAATGAGCAGTTCTTC. This gives the protein CASTEGDRGRNEQFF.

This clonotype was seen ten or more times. The rearrangement links TRBV5-6 to TRBJ2-7; no firm D call. V was trimmed by 2 bases and J by 5 bases, leaving 8 bases between them. CDR1 is SGHDT, CDR2 YYEEEE, per germline. The CDR3 loop spans 12 amino acids. The CDR3 sequence: CASSFGLNEQYF. CDR3 nucleotide sequence: TGTGCCAGCAGCTTTGGTCTAAACGAGCAGTACTTC.

Details on this clonotype: A much larger clone lies one base from this, so it may be a read error. The rearrangement links TRBV30 to TRBJ1-2; 8 bases line up with TRBD1. In germline, CDR1 is GTSNPN, CDR2 SVGIG (reference sequence). This CDR3 comprises 17 residues. In DNA form, the CDR3 reads TGTGCCTGGAGTTCACGAATCCACAGGGGGATAGACTATGACTACACCTTC. Protein sequence: CAWSSRIHRGIDYDYTF.

This clonotype was counted between two and nine times. The chain carries TRBV9 and TRBJ2-5, with 7 bases fitting TRBD2. The V gene end was trimmed by 4 bases and the J gene end by 4 bases; junction bases not matched to a gene: 10. The length of the CDR3 is 15 residues. CDR1 is SGDLS, CDR2 YYNGEE, per germline. The CDR3 coding sequence is TGTGCCAGCAGCCCAGGGTGGGGCGGGGGAGAGACCCAGTACTTC. As protein: CASSPGWGGGETQYF.

This chain links TRBV11-3 with TRBJ2-1, with D perhaps TRBD2 (5 bases). The CDR3 extends over 13 amino acids. The V end was cut by 5 bases, the J end by 3 bases, with 8 bases between. Per germline, CDR1 SGHNT and CDR2 YENEEA. The DNA for the CDR3 is TGTGCCAGCAGCCAGGACTTCTACAATGAGCAGTTCTTC. Translating gives CASSQDFYNEQFF.

The genes are TRBV20-1 and TRBJ2-7, with 7 positions matching TRBD2. Germline trimming cut 6 bases from V and 6 bases from J; bases unmatched to any gene: 11. There are 13 residues in the CDR3. The germline V gene encodes CDR1 DFQATT and CDR2 SNEGSKA (reference sequence). The CDR3 loop reads CSAETGGSGEQYF. The CDR3 DNA reads as TGCAGTGCCGAAACCGGGGGGAGTGGCGAGCAGTACTTC.

On this clonotype: A much larger clone sits a single nucleotide away, making a read error possible. The chain employs TRBV6-2 or TRBV6-3 and TRBJ1-2, with D perhaps matching TRBD1 (5 bases). Trimming stripped 6 bases from V and 7 bases from J, with 9 bases between. The length of the CDR3 is 11 residues. In germline, CDR1 is MNHEY, CDR2 SVGEGT. The CDR3 DNA reads TGTGCCAGCAGCCGGACACGTGGCTACACCTTC. Amino acids: CASSRTRGYTF.

V usage is TRBV29-1 and J usage is TRBJ2-3, with D unclear. Germline V gives CDR1 SQVTM, CDR2 ANQGSEA. The CDR3 is made up of 13 amino acids. Trimming pared 4 bases from V and 2 bases from J, leaving 10 bases between. The CDR3 bases are TGCAGCGTTGCCGGACGGAACACAGATACGCAGTATTTT. Amino acid sequence: CSVAGRNTDTQYF.

The chain carries TRBV27 and TRBJ2-1, with TRBD2 matching 9 bases. After removal of 5 bases from V and 15 bases from J, the junction contained 5 bases not matched to a gene. CDR1 and CDR2 from the germline V gene are MNHEY and SMNVEV (reference sequence). This CDR3 region has 11 residues. This CDR3 is CASSPGTSTFF. The CDR3 bases are TGTGCCAGCAGTCCCGGGACTAGCACGTTCTTC.

The J gene is TRBJ2-5, the V gene TRBV4-1; maybe TRBD2 (6 bases). Trimming left V 4 bases short and J 4 bases short, with 19 bases between. Germline CDR1 and CDR2: MGHRA and YSYEKL. The CDR3 is made up of 16 amino acids. CDR3 amino acids: CASSLAGSTRGETQYF. The CDR3 DNA reads as TGCGCCAGCAGCCTCGCGGGGTCGACTAGGGGAGAGACCCAGTACTTC.

The sample holds many counts of this clonotype. The chain is built from TRBV15 and TRBJ1-6; TRBD1 is a possible D gene (5 bases). The CDR3 is 14 residues long. The V gene lost 0 bases and the J gene lost 10 bases, with 10 bases spanning the gap. Germline values: CDR1 LNHNV, CDR2 YYDKDF (reference sequence). CDR3 loop: CATSRDLAGSPLHF. CDR3 sequence (DNA): TGTGCCACCAGCAGAGATCTTGCAGGGTCACCCCTCCACTTT.

Worth noting for this clonotype: A much larger clone lies one base from this, so it may be a read error. The V call is TRBV7-2, the J call TRBJ1-4; D perhaps matches TRBD1 (5 bases). Germline V gives CDR1 SGHTA, CDR2 FQGNSA. This CDR3 contains 15 residues. The chain's CDR3 is CASRRGAGVDEELFF. CDR3 coding DNA: TGTGCCAGCAGGCGAGGGGCCGGAGTAGATGAAGAACTGTTTTTT.

This clonotype appeared a few times. The rearrangement uses TRBV15 and TRBJ1-2, with TRBD1 matching over 9 bases. With V trimmed by 4 bases and J by 1 base, 10 bases remained unmatched. This CDR3 contains 17 residues. Germline V gene lookup returns CDR1 LNHNV and CDR2 YYDKDF (reference sequence). This CDR3 reads CATSMGGQGTYNYGYTF. CDR3 DNA: TGTGCCACCAGCATGGGGGGACAGGGAACCTATAACTATGGCTACACCTTC.

On this clonotype: A single base separates this from a much larger clone, so it may be a read error. The V call is TRBV29-1, the J call TRBJ1-2, with 7 bases aligning to TRBD1. This CDR3 comprises 12 residues. The V gene's germline CDR1 is SQVTM and CDR2 ANQGSEA. In DNA, the CDR3 is TGCAGCGTTTCGACAGGGCCCTATGGCTACATCTTC. The encoded protein is CSVSTGPYGYIF.

Ten or more counts support this clonotype. The V call is TRBV12-3 or TRBV12-4, the J call TRBJ2-7; D is perhaps TRBD1 (8 bases). The CDR3 runs 16 residues. V lost 6 bases and J lost 2, with 20 bases in between. The CDR3 loop is CASSRATGEGPYEQYF. CDR3 nucleotide sequence: TGTGCCAGCAGCCGCGCGACAGGGGAGGGGCCCTACGAGCAGTACTTC.

This clonotype was picked up many times. The rearrangement joins TRBV29-1 to TRBJ2-5, with 8 nucleotides matching TRBD1. From germline, CDR1 is SQVTM and CDR2 ANQGSEA. The trim removed 4 bases at V and 5 bases at J, leaving 6 bases unmatched. This CDR3 comprises 13 residues. CDR3 protein: CSVGQGAFETQYF. CDR3 in DNA: TGCAGCGTTGGCCAGGGGGCGTTTGAGACCCAGTACTTC.

Many counts were recorded for this clonotype. The V call is TRBV6-6, the J call TRBJ2-3; D unclear. The CDR3 has 14 residues. With 0 bases removed from V and 2 bases from J, the gap between germline ends came to 6 bases. Germline lookup yields CDR1 MNHNY and CDR2 SVGAGI (reference sequence). The CDR3 is CASSYSTHTDTQYF. DNA of the CDR3: TGTGCCAGCAGTTACTCGACGCACACAGATACGCAGTATTTT.

Ten or more counts support this clonotype. The J gene is TRBJ2-3, the V gene TRBV25-1; TRBD1 matches at 9 bases. Germline-derived CDR1 and CDR2 are MGHDK and SYGVNS. This CDR3 contains 13 residues. The trim removed 9 bases at V and 0 bases at J, leaving 1 base unmatched. CDR3 sequence: CASGTGSTDTQYF. CDR3 coding DNA: TGTGCCAGTGGGACAGGGAGCACAGATACGCAGTATTTT.

This clonotype was seen many times. The chain uses TRBV28 and TRBJ2-7; 7 bases match TRBD2. The trim removed 7 bases at V and 4 bases at J, leaving 13 bases unmatched. The CDR3 is 15 amino acids. Germline V lookup: CDR1 MDHEN, CDR2 SYDVKM. The CDR3 sequence is CASTQGGGSVYEQYF. The CDR3 nucleotides are TGTGCCAGCACACAAGGCGGGGGTTCGGTTTACGAGCAGTACTTC.

This clonotype has just a few counts. V usage is TRBV6-1 and J usage is TRBJ2-1; no definite D call. Trimming cost V 7 bases and J 9 bases, with 10 bases left between them. The CDR3 sequence is 11 residues long. Germline V gene data show CDR1 as MNHNS and CDR2 as SASEGT. In DNA, the CDR3 is TGTGCCAGCACGAGGTTCGGTGAGCAGTTCTTC. Protein sequence: CASTRFGEQFF.

This sequence joins TRBV2 and TRBJ2-3; perhaps TRBD2 as D (6 bases). The length of the CDR3 is 15 residues. V gave up 6 bases and J gave up 2 bases, with 15 bases separating them. Germline CDR1 SNHLY, CDR2 FYNNEI. The CDR3: CASSSSGFNTDTQYF. The CDR3 DNA reads as TGTGCCAGCAGCTCGAGCGGGTTTAACACAGATACGCAGTATTTT.

The chain links TRBV15 to TRBJ1-2; D uncertain. The CDR3 extends over 16 amino acids. Looked up from germline, CDR1 is LNHNV and CDR2 is YYDKDF (reference sequence). Trimming took off 0 bases at V and 0 bases at J, with 11 bases between the two ends. CDR3 region: CATSREATTPNYGYTF. The DNA of the CDR3 is TGTGCCACCAGCAGAGAGGCGACAACGCCTAACTATGGCTACACCTTC.

As for this clonotype: A much larger clone lies a single base off, so this may be a read error. The chain uses TRBV4-3 and TRBJ2-3; D call uncertain. Germline V gene sequence: CDR1 LGHNA, CDR2 YSLEER. This CDR3 is built from 14 residues. CDR3 amino acids: CASSQDLHTDTRYF. DNA for the CDR3: TGCGCCAGCAGCCAAGATTTACACACAGATACGCGGTATTTT.

Worth noting for this clonotype: A read error may be the cause here, since a much bigger clone is one base away. The V and J genes are TRBV24-1 and TRBJ2-7; D might be TRBD1 (5 bases). The CDR3 contains 15 residues. V lost 1 base and J lost 7, with 16 bases in between. Germline-derived CDR1 and CDR2 are KGHDR and SFDVKD. CDR3 nucleotide sequence: TGTGCCACCAGTGATTTAGGGGTTAGAGACAATGAGCAGTACTTC. Its protein is CATSDLGVRDNEQYF.